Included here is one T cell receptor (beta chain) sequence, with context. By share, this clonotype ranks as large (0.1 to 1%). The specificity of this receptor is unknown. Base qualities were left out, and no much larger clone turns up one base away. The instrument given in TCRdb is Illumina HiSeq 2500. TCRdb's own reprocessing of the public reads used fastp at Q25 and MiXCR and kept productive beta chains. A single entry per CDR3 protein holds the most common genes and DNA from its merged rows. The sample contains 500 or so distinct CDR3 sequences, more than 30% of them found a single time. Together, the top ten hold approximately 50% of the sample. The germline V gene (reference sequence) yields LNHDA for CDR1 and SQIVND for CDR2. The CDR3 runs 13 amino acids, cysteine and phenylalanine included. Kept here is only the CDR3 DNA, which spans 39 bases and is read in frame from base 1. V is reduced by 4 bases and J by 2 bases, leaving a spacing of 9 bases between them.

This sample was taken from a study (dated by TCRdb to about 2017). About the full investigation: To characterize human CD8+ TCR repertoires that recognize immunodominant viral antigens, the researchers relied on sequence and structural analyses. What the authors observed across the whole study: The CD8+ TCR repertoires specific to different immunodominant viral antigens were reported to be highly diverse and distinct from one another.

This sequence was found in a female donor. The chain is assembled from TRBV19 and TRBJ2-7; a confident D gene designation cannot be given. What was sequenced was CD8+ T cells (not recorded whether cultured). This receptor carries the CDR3 CASSTHSTYEQYF. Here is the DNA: TGTGCCAGTAGTACCCACTCGACCTACGAGCAGTACTTC.